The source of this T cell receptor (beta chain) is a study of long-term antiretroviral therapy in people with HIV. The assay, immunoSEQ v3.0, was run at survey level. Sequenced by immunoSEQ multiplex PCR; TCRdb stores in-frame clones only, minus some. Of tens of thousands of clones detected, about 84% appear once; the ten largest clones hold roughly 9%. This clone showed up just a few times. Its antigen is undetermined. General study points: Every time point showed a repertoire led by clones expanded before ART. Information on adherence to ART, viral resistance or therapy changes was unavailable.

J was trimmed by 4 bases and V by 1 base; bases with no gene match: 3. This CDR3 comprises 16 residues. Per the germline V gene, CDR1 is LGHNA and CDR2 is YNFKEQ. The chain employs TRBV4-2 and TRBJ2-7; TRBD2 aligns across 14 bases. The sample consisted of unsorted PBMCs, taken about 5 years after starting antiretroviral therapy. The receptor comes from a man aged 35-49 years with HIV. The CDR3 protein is CASSQGGLAGVYEQYF. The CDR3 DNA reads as TGTGCCAGCAGCCAAGGGGGACTAGCGGGGGTTTACGAGCAGTACTTC.